The subject of this entry is one TCR beta chain. This clonotype was seen ten or more times. Its antigen has not been determined. No qualities accompany the bases; no much larger clone lies one base away. The data were obtained in a study of regulatory T cells in long-lasting Graves disease (dated by TCRdb to the early 2020s). Context from the whole study: Persistent Graves' disease was defined as antithyroid drug treatment for over 5 years with persistently positive TSH receptor autoantibodies. On average, persistent Graves' disease patients in the clinical cohort had been on antithyroid drugs for approximately ten years. The study took place in China and was registered as a clinical trial. This study used TCR sequencing and RNA sequencing of peripheral blood to compare persistent Graves' disease patients against newly diagnosed Graves' disease patients. A total of 33 samples were covered by TCR sequencing, comprising 13 persistent and around 20 newly diagnosed Graves' disease patients.

Trimming removed 5 bases from V and 0 bases from J, leaving 11 bases between the germline ends. Via the germline V gene, CDR1 is MDHEN and CDR2 SYDVKM. Inclusive of the bounding cysteine and phenylalanine, the CDR3 is 14 residues long. Only the CDR3 part of the read is kept: 42 bases, read in frame from the first base. Beyond this particular receptor, the publication reports: The authors acknowledged the small sample size as a limitation that may reduce accuracy. Because the primary lesion, thyroid tissue, could not be accessed, the study looked at peripheral blood alone. More public clonotypes were shared among persistent patients (fewer than 3,000) than among newly diagnosed patients (roughly 1,000). Only the TCR beta chain was sequenced and analyzed. Persistent disease showed preferential use of TRBV28, TRBJ1-2 and TRBJ2-5, whereas newly diagnosed disease favored TRBV20-1 and TRBJ2-1. Compared with newly diagnosed patients, persistent Graves' disease patients had lower TCR Shannon entropy and fewer highly expanded clones, which suggests clonal expansion.

Taken with the paper, the label for time point translates to: persistent/refractory GD, antithyroid drugs over 5 years with positive TRAb. RNA was extracted from PBMCs in TRIzol for both TCR sequencing and RNA sequencing. Graves' disease was diagnosed according to American Thyroid Association guidelines. The patients came from an endocrinology department in Xi'an, China. Each patient gave approximately 10 milliliters of peripheral blood, collected in an EDTA anticoagulant tube. Ficoll Paque Plus density gradient separation was used to isolate PBMCs, and no further T cell sorting was done. An Agilent 2100 Bioanalyzer and agarose gel were used to assess RNA quality, and a NanoDrop 2000 was used to measure RNA concentration. Libraries were constructed by multiplex PCR. Sequencing took place on an Illumina HiSeq 4000. CDR3 regions were amplified by Arm-PCR with iRepertoire HTBI primers to construct TCR beta libraries. Before sequencing, the PCR products went through gel purification. In the source study's methods: Gene usage analysis of CDR3 amino acid clonotypes relied on the 60 or so TRBV and about 15 TRBJ segments identified across samples. COPE and FqMerger were used to merge filtered high-quality paired reads into contigs. BLAST was used to align contigs to IMGT TRBV, TRBD and TRBJ reference genes, with CDR3 defined following IMGT. Clonotypes above 0.1% frequency were classified as highly expanded clones. Shannon entropy was used to measure repertoire diversity, and the Gini coefficient was used to measure V-J evenness. A clonotype was considered public if more than one individual shared it. TCRdb ran its own pipeline on the public reads, namely fastp trimming at Q25 and MiXCR clone calling, and kept in-frame beta chains. Merged by CDR3 protein, the rows form single entries marked with the most common genes and DNA. TCRdb assigned the V and J calls; the authors' analysis was not used. The sample profile shows roughly 300,000 distinct CDR3 sequences; 20% of them were found once. The ten largest make up less than 30% of the sample.

The receptor's source is a female donor with Graves disease. The receptor chain draws on TRBV28 and TRBJ2-7; TRBD1 is a possible D gene, resting on 6 matching bases. Specimen: peripheral blood mononuclear cells (PBMCs), collected when the disease was refractory, from a patient treated with antithyroid drugs. The nucleotide sequence is given as TGTGCCAGCAGTCCTGGGACAACCTCCTACGAGCAGTACTTC. Its translation is CASSPGTTSYEQYF. Where the CDR3 stops, the reference TRBV28 and TRBJ2-7 genes take over; the full variable domain is DVKVTQSSRYLVKRTGEKVFLECVQDMDHENMFWYRQDPGLGLRLIYFSYDVKMKEKGDIPEGYSVSREKKERFSLILESASTNQTSMYLCASSPGTTSYEQYFGPGTRLTVT.